The 27 T cell receptor beta chains given below trace back to one sample, sequenced in a study of T cell changes during pregnancy in multiple sclerosis. Method: immunoSEQ multiplex PCR; TCRdb's copy keeps in-frame clones and lacks some. The sample holds under 70,000 clones, about 90% seen once. The specimen was CD4+ T cells from peripheral blood mononuclear cells, collected after pregnancy. The receptors originated from a female donor in good health, enrolled as a control in a pregnancy study.

The chain links TRBV10-3 to TRBJ2-3, with TRBD2 as a possible D gene (6 bases). Trimming stripped 4 bases from V and 0 bases from J, with 14 bases between. The CDR3 totals 16 residues. Looked up from germline, CDR1 is ENHRY and CDR2 is SYGVKD. The CDR3 bases are TGTGCCATCAGTGTGGTTGCGGGGACTAGCACAGATACGCAGTATTTT. Translating it yields CAISVVAGTSTDTQYF.

The rearrangement links TRBV6-1 to TRBJ2-1, with 10 positions matching TRBD2. Unmatched junction bases numbered 2, after V lost 4 bases and J lost 2 bases. The CDR3 contains 15 residues. Germline CDR1 MNHNS, CDR2 SASEGT. CDR3: CASSGLAGAYNEQFF. CDR3 nucleotides: TGTGCCAGCAGTGGTCTAGCGGGGGCCTACAATGAGCAGTTCTTC.

This chain uses TRBV18 with TRBJ2-2, with 13 bases matching TRBD2. This CDR3 region has 17 residues. Germline CDR1 and CDR2: KGHSH and LQKENI. Trimming cost V 5 bases and J 0 bases; bases outside gene matches: 3. The CDR3 DNA is TGTGCCAGCTCAGGGACTAGCGGGGTCGCGAACACCGGGGAGCTGTTTTTT. This codes for CASSGTSGVANTGELFF.

V gene TRBV5-1 combines with J gene TRBJ2-3; D possibly corresponds to TRBD1 (6 bases). V was cut by 5 bases and J by 3 bases, with 16 bases left in between. Germline loops: CDR1 SGHRS, CDR2 YFSETQ. The CDR3 contains 15 residues. CDR3 region: CASRKGDIFTDTQYF. The CDR3 DNA is TGCGCCAGCAGAAAGGGGGATATCTTTACAGATACGCAGTATTTT.

The chain uses TRBV11-3 and TRBJ1-3; TRBD1 is a possible D gene (6 bases). CDR1 is SGHNT and CDR2 is YENEEA in the germline V gene. The CDR3 is 12 residues long. Trimming removed 5 bases from V and 6 bases from J, with 8 bases in between. This CDR3 is CASSRTANTIYF. In DNA, the CDR3 is TGTGCCAGCAGCCGGACAGCAAACACCATATATTTT.

The V call is TRBV19, the J call TRBJ2-7; 7 nucleotides align to TRBD1. CDR1 is LNHDA, CDR2 SQIVND, per germline (reference sequence). The CDR3 is 14 residues long. V shed 5 bases, J shed 2 bases, and the junction held 6 bases outside the gene matches. DNA for the CDR3: TGTGCCAGTAGTCCTCGACAGGGCGCCTACGAGCAGTACTTC. Amino acids: CASSPRQGAYEQYF.

The V gene is TRBV30, the J gene TRBJ1-3; D remains unclear. The CDR3 runs to 13 residues. From germline, CDR1 is GTSNPN and CDR2 SVGIG (reference sequence). Trimming took off 7 bases at V and 0 bases at J, with 10 bases between the two ends. In nucleotides, the CDR3 is TGTGCCTCCACTTTTGCCTCTGGAAACACCATATATTTT. Amino acid sequence: CASTFASGNTIYF. The full variable domain, rest sourced from reference TRBV30 and TRBJ1-3, is SQTIHQWPATLVQPVGSPLSLECTVEGTSNPNLYWYRQAAGRGLQLLFYSVGIGQISSEVPQNLSASRPQDRQFILSSKKLLLSDSGFYLCASTFASGNTIYFGEGSWLTVV.

The rearrangement uses TRBV7-2 and TRBJ2-1, with 7 nucleotides matching TRBD1. Germline V gene lookup returns CDR1 SGHTA and CDR2 FQGNSA. V gave up 0 bases and J gave up 16 bases; unmatched junction bases: 9. The CDR3 covers 13 residues. CDR3 bases: TGTGCCAGCAGCTTAGCGGGGAGACAGGGTCGATTCTTC. The encoded protein is CASSLAGRQGRFF.

This clone has a single count. V and J are TRBV5-8 and TRBJ1-5, with D possibly matching TRBD1 (6 bases). Germline V gene data show CDR1 as SGHTS and CDR2 as YDEGEE. Trimming stripped 1 base from V and 3 bases from J, with 17 bases between. The CDR3 has 17 amino acids. CDR3 amino acids: CASSLFATGQINQPQHF. CDR3 coding DNA: TGTGCCAGCAGCTTGTTTGCGACAGGACAGATCAATCAGCCCCAGCATTTT.

V gene TRBV9 combines with J gene TRBJ2-7, with TRBD1 matching over 7 bases. The CDR3 runs to 14 residues. Per the germline V gene, CDR1 is SGDLS and CDR2 is YYNGEE. With 3 bases clipped from V and 3 bases from J, the junction kept 6 bases outside the gene matches. The CDR3 nucleotides are TGTGCCAGCAGCGCCCGGGACAGCGGCTACGAGCAGTACTTC. Amino acids: CASSARDSGYEQYF.

V usage is TRBV5-6 and J usage is TRBJ2-5; weak D call: TRBD2 (5 bases). The CDR3 has 14 residues. The germline V and J ends were trimmed by 0 bases and 4 bases, with 10 bases remaining between them. Germline CDR1 SGHDT, CDR2 YYEEEE. The CDR3: CASSLAGVVETQYF. CDR3 DNA: TGTGCCAGCAGCTTGGCCGGGGTAGTAGAGACCCAGTACTTC.

The chain employs TRBV2 and TRBJ2-7; tentatively, D is TRBD1 (6 bases). The ends were cut back, 7 bases at V and 1 base at J, with 17 bases in the middle. From germline, CDR1 is SNHLY and CDR2 FYNNEI. The CDR3 loop spans 15 amino acids. The CDR3 loop reads CASIQSAGASYEQYF. The CDR3 coding sequence is TGTGCCAGCATTCAGTCAGCAGGGGCTTCCTACGAGCAGTACTTC.

The chain links TRBV2 to TRBJ1-2; 9 positions agree with TRBD1. CDR1 and CDR2 (germline): SNHLY, FYNNEI. The CDR3 loop spans 16 amino acids. The ends lost 1 base at V and 4 bases at J; junction bases unmatched: 7. CDR3 in amino acids: CASSEEQGARGYGYTF. The CDR3, as DNA: TGTGCCAGCAGTGAAGAACAGGGGGCTCGGGGCTATGGCTACACCTTC.

The chain recombines TRBV6-5 with TRBJ1-2; D is perhaps TRBD1 (6 bases). Trimming removed 2 bases at V and 6 bases at J, with 16 bases between. The CDR3 runs to 15 residues. The germline gives CDR1 MNHEY, CDR2 SVGAGI. The CDR3 region is CASSYVEQGKNGYTF. In nucleotides, the CDR3 is TGTGCCAGCAGTTACGTAGAACAGGGTAAAAATGGCTACACCTTC.

This chain joins TRBV28 and TRBJ1-2, with D unclear. CDR3 length: 13 amino acids. The germline V and J ends were trimmed by 8 bases and 4 bases, with 14 bases remaining between them. From germline, CDR1 is MDHEN and CDR2 SYDVKM. The CDR3 DNA follows: TGTGCCAGCTTCGATGGGCGATTCTATGGCTACACCTTC. This encodes CASFDGRFYGYTF.

The chain uses TRBV6-5 and TRBJ2-5; 7 bases align to TRBD2. V gave up 2 bases and J gave up 5 bases; unmatched junction bases: 2. Germline V gene sequence: CDR1 MNHEY, CDR2 SVGAGI. The CDR3 is made up of 13 amino acids. CDR3 sequence (DNA): TGTGCCAGCAGTTACCGAGCGGGGGAGACCCAGTACTTC. Its translation is CASSYRAGETQYF.

This chain connects TRBV5-1 to TRBJ1-1, with unresolved D. This CDR3 has 13 residues. V was clipped by 3 bases and J by 1 base, with 7 bases between them. Germline values: CDR1 SGHRS, CDR2 YFSETQ. CDR3 residues: CASSSLRNTEAFF. In nucleotides, the CDR3 is TGCGCCAGCAGCTCCCTCAGGAACACTGAAGCTTTCTTT.

CDR3 coding DNA: TGCAGCGTCGGAGACGGCGACGGTAGTGAAAAACTGTTTTTT. Amino acids: CSVGDGDGSEKLFF. The gene calls are TRBV29-1 and TRBJ1-4; no clear D gene. Germline CDR1 is SQVTM and CDR2 is ANQGSEA. This CDR3 contains 14 residues. V gave up 6 bases and J gave up 7 bases, with 18 bases separating them.

As DNA, the CDR3 is TGTGCCAGCAGCCTTCGCAGTGAGCAGTTCTTC. Amino acid sequence: CASSLRSEQFF. The V and J genes are TRBV6-1 and TRBJ2-1; D not certain. Trimming pared 6 bases from V and 9 bases from J, leaving 9 bases between. The germline V gene encodes CDR1 MNHNS and CDR2 SASEGT. The length of the CDR3 is 11 residues.

The genes are TRBV7-8 and TRBJ1-1; D not certain. CDR3 length: 16 residues. Looked up from germline, CDR1 is SGHVS and CDR2 is FQNEAQ. V was trimmed by 2 bases and J by 3 bases, leaving 16 bases between them. The DNA of the CDR3 is TGTGCCAGCAGCTTACGGGTGGGAGGGTGGGACACTGAAGCTTTCTTT. It is translated as CASSLRVGGWDTEAFF.

The chain employs TRBV4-2 and TRBJ2-2; 7 nucleotides match TRBD1. Per germline, CDR1 LGHNA and CDR2 YNFKEQ. Losses at the gene ends were 3 bases for V and 2 bases for J; bases not matched to a gene: 12. The CDR3 runs 18 residues. CDR3 nucleotides: TGTGCCAGCAGCCATTCGAACTCCGGGACAGCTAACACCGGGGAGCTGTTTTTT. Encoded protein: CASSHSNSGTANTGELFF.

V is TRBV25-1 and J is TRBJ1-2; weak D call: TRBD1 (5 bases). The CDR3 covers 14 residues. V was clipped by 0 bases and J by 3 bases, with 8 bases between them. Germline CDR1 is MGHDK and CDR2 is SYGVNS. As DNA, the CDR3 is TGTGCCAGCAGTGAATATGGGGCAGACTATGGCTACACCTTC. The encoded protein is CASSEYGADYGYTF.

This chain links TRBV7-2 with TRBJ1-4; 7 nucleotides line up with TRBD1. The germline V gene has CDR1 SGHTA and CDR2 FQGNSA. This CDR3 has 15 amino acids. Trimming at V came to 2 bases and at J to 3 bases, leaving 3 bases not matched to a gene. The CDR3 sequence is CASSLYGTANEKLFF. The CDR3 DNA reads TGTGCCAGCAGCTTATACGGGACAGCTAATGAAAAACTGTTTTTT.

The chain joins TRBV5-6 to TRBJ1-5, with D possibly matching TRBD1 (5 bases). The V gene lost 3 bases and the J gene lost 4 bases, with 14 bases spanning the gap. Germline CDR1 reads SGHDT; CDR2 reads YYEEEE. The CDR3 consists of 15 residues. CDR3 protein: CASSYTGLGNQPQHF. The CDR3 DNA sequence: TGTGCCAGCAGCTATACAGGCCTAGGGAATCAGCCCCAGCATTTT. Full variable domain (outside the CDR3, taken from reference TRBV5-6 and TRBJ1-5): DAGVTQSPTHLIKTRGQQVTLRCSPKSGHDTVSWYQQALGQGPQFIFQYYEEEERQRGNFPDRFSGHQFPNYSSELNVNALLLGDSALYLCASSYTGLGNQPQHFGDGTRLSIL.

The chain links TRBV25-1 to TRBJ1-2, with TRBD1 as a possible D gene (6 bases). V lost 6 bases and J lost 5, with 13 bases in between. Germline values: CDR1 MGHDK, CDR2 SYGVNS. The CDR3 loop spans 13 amino acids. As DNA, the CDR3 is TGTGCCAGCAGGGACGACAGGAGGTATGGCTACACCTTC. This translates into CASRDDRRYGYTF.

The chain employs TRBV2 and TRBJ2-7; D possibly corresponds to TRBD1 (6 bases). Germline V gives CDR1 SNHLY, CDR2 FYNNEI. This CDR3 region has 17 residues. The germline V and J ends were trimmed by 5 bases and 0 bases, with 20 bases remaining between them. The CDR3 nucleotides read TGTGCCAGCAGTAAACATAAAGGACAGCTGCTCTCCTACGAGCAGTACTTC. Translation gives CASSKHKGQLLSYEQYF.

V and J are TRBV5-1 and TRBJ1-1, with 7 bases matching TRBD1. The V and J ends lost 4 bases and 0 bases, in that order; junction bases with no gene match: 6. CDR3 length: 15 residues. Germline V gene lookup returns CDR1 SGHRS and CDR2 YFSETQ. The CDR3 nucleotides read TGCGCCAGCAGCCCGGGACAGATCATGAACACTGAAGCTTTCTTT. Protein sequence: CASSPGQIMNTEAFF.